The clone carrying this T cell receptor beta chain was seen a few times. Its antigen is not identified. Fresh peripheral blood, about 10 ml of it, supplied the PBMCs. These data belong to a study of T cells in Graves' hyperthyroidism and ophthalmopathy. Study background: Once the initial diagnosis was made, peripheral blood was obtained before any treatment.

CDR3 size: 14 residues. Trimming shortened V by 2 bases and J by 7 bases, and 11 bases separated the two germline ends. The germline V gene has CDR1 SGHNT and CDR2 YENEEA. The investigators amplified TCR beta CDR3 regions from RNA transcripts. First-round RT-PCR targeting the TCR CDR3 was performed with the HTBI primer set. TCRdb passed the multiplex PCR reads through MiXCR, listing each CDR3 protein once. The sample yields around 600,000 distinct CDR3 sequences, 11% to 15% seen once. Study-wide points: Prediction of ophthalmopathy progression came a median around 6 months pre-onset.

The chain joins TRBV11-3 to TRBJ2-2, with D tentatively TRBD1 or TRBD2 (5 bases each). The sequence derives from a woman under 30 with Graves' ophthalmopathy. Sequencing was carried out using blood. The CDR3 spells CASSLSPGGGELFF. In nucleotides, the CDR3 is TGTGCCAGCAGCTTATCTCCTGGGGGCGGGGAGCTGTTTTTT.